The sequence of this TCR beta chain was determined in a study of cytomegalovirus exposure and HLA in healthy donors. Study findings and constraints: It is likely that the observed cluster of highly shared sequence variants was a sequencing artifact.

Trimming took 2 bases from V and 7 from J, leaving 12 bases between them. There are 14 residues in the CDR3. CDR1 and CDR2 from the germline V gene are WSHSY and SAAADI. As for this clone: Its specificity is unknown.

The PCR had 60 Vbeta and 13 Jbeta primers. Some clones are missing from TCRdb's copy, which holds only in-frame ones; the method was immunoSEQ multiplex PCR. Of about 130,000 clones detected, 75% appear once; the ten largest clones hold 2.5% to 3.5%. This TCR derives from a woman aged 45-59 years in good health and CMV-seronegative. The chain employs TRBV10-2 and TRBJ2-1; maybe TRBD2 (5 bases). Sequenced input: PBMCs. CDR3 DNA: TGCGCCAGCAGTGAGGGACTTTTACGAAATGAGCAGTTCTTC. Protein sequence: CASSEGLLRNEQFF.